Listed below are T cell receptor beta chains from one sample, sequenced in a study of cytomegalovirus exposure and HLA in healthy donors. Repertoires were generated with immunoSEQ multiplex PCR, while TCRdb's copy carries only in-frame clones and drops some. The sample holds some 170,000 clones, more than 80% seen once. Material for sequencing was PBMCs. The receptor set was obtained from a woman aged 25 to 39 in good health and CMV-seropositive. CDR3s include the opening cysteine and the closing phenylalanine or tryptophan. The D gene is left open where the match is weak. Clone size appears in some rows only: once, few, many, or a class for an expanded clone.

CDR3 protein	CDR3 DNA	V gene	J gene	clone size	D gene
CASSVAGLHHNEQFF	TGTGCCAGCAGCGTGGCGGGACTACACCACAATGAGCAGTTCTTC	TRBV9	TRBJ2-1	NA	TRBD2
CASSLGGARANIQYF	TGTGCCAGCAGCTTGGGTGGGGCCCGGGCGAACATTCAGTACTTC	TRBV5-4	TRBJ2-4	few	NA
CASSYRPRGLGEKLFF	TGTGCCAGCAGTTACCGTCCCAGGGGGCTTGGAGAAAAACTGTTTTTT	TRBV6-5	TRBJ1-4	NA	TRBD1
CASSITGTRQETQYF	TGTGCCAGCAGCATCACGGGGACTAGACAAGAGACCCAGTACTTC	TRBV9	TRBJ2-5	NA	TRBD2
CSASTRAFF	TGCAGTGCTAGCACTAGAGCTTTCTTT	TRBV20-1	TRBJ1-1	NA	NA
CASSLGTGVYGYTF	TGTGCCAGCAGCTTGGGGACAGGGGTCTATGGCTACACCTTC	TRBV5-6	TRBJ1-2	NA	TRBD1
CASSIIRDRYGYTF	TGTGCCAGTAGTATTATCAGGGATCGCTATGGCTACACCTTC	TRBV19	TRBJ1-2	few	NA
CASSLEGVNGYTF	TGCGCCAGCAGCTTGGAAGGGGTTAATGGCTACACCTTC	TRBV5-1	TRBJ1-2	NA	NA
CASSSTSGGYNEQFF	TGTGCCAGCAGCTCCACTAGCGGGGGCTACAATGAGCAGTTCTTC	TRBV7-2	TRBJ2-1	NA	TRBD2
CASSLGQGSSGANVLTF	TGTGCCAGCTCCCTTGGACAGGGAAGCTCTGGGGCCAACGTCCTGACTTTC	TRBV18	TRBJ2-6	NA	TRBD1
CASSEGSIRGDTEAFF	TGTGCCAGCAGTGAGGGGAGCATCAGGGGGGACACTGAAGCTTTCTTT	TRBV2	TRBJ1-1	NA	TRBD1
CASSQDSSRQWNYSYTF	TGCGCCAGCAGCCAAGACTCCTCGCGACAGTGGAACTATAGCTACACCTTC	TRBV4-3	TRBJ1-2	NA	NA
CASSLVASGGNEQFF	TGTGCCAGCAGCTTAGTGGCTAGCGGGGGCAATGAGCAGTTCTTC	TRBV7-9	TRBJ2-1	once	TRBD2
CASSTPSDTEAFF	TGTGCCAGCAGCACCCCCTCGGACACTGAAGCTTTCTTT	TRBV7-9	TRBJ1-1	NA	NA
CASSGLKTGYGYTF	TGTGCCAGCTCGGGTTTGAAAACCGGCTATGGCTACACCTTC	TRBV7-9	TRBJ1-2	NA	NA
CASSYSGRGLYGYTF	TGTGCCAGCAGTTACTCAGGCAGGGGGCTTTATGGCTACACCTTC	TRBV6-6	TRBJ1-2	few	TRBD1
CASSQGTGFSYEQYF	TGCGCCAGCAGCCAAGGGACGGGATTTTCCTACGAGCAGTACTTC	TRBV4-1	TRBJ2-7	NA	NA
CASSYGDTQYF	TGTGCCAGCAGCTACGGTGATACGCAGTATTTT	TRBV5-6	TRBJ2-3	NA	NA
CASSQGPPSAAGFFYEQYF	TGTGCCAGCAGCCAAGGGCCCCCGAGTGCAGCGGGCTTCTTCTACGAGCAGTACTTC	TRBV4-2	TRBJ2-7	NA	NA
CASSPRTAEVGYTF	TGTGCCAGCAGCCCGCGGACGGCGGAGGTCGGCTACACCTTC	TRBV4-2	TRBJ1-2	NA	NA
CASSGTGGINEQFF	TGTGCCAGCAGCGGGACAGGGGGAATCAATGAGCAGTTCTTC	TRBV5-5	TRBJ2-1	NA	TRBD1
CASSVATGMVSYTF	TGTGCCAGCAGCGTAGCTACAGGGATGGTGAGCTACACCTTC	TRBV9	TRBJ1-2	NA	NA
CASSLVLQPQHF	TGTGCCAGCAGCTTGGTTCTCCAGCCCCAGCATTTT	TRBV5-8	TRBJ1-5	NA	NA
CASSFGTWGYEQYF	TGTGCCAGCAGCTTTGGGACTTGGGGATACGAGCAGTACTTC	TRBV11-3	TRBJ2-7	NA	NA
CASSFLGGEQFF	TGTGCCAGCAGCTTCTTGGGGGGTGAGCAGTTCTTC	TRBV28	TRBJ2-1	NA	NA
CASSQEVAGALNEQFF	TGCGCCAGCAGCCAAGAAGTAGCGGGGGCTCTCAATGAGCAGTTCTTC	TRBV4-3	TRBJ2-1	NA	TRBD2
CASSRTTGGHGYTF	TGTGCCAGCAGCCGAACTACAGGGGGACATGGCTACACCTTC	TRBV7-2	TRBJ1-2	once	TRBD1
CASSLKGGGGFTDTQYF	TGTGCCAGCAGCCTAAAGGGGGGAGGGGGGTTTACAGATACGCAGTATTTT	TRBV4-2	TRBJ2-3	NA	NA
CASSLTGTGYSGANVLTF	TGTGCCAGCAGCTTGACCGGGACAGGGTACTCTGGGGCCAACGTCCTGACTTTC	TRBV5-8	TRBJ2-6	NA	TRBD1
CASSPSDRATYEQYF	TGTGCCAGCAGCCCGTCGGACAGGGCGACCTACGAGCAGTACTTC	TRBV9	TRBJ2-7	NA	TRBD1
CASSLDRGITEAFF	TGTGCCAGCAGCTTGGACAGGGGGATCACTGAAGCTTTCTTT	TRBV5-4	TRBJ1-1	NA	TRBD1
CAARRGSSYEQYF	TGTGCCGCCCGCAGGGGGAGCTCCTACGAGCAGTACTTC	TRBV2	TRBJ2-7	NA	TRBD1
CATSHRGGQETQYF	TGTGCCACCAGCCACAGGGGGGGACAAGAGACCCAGTACTTC	TRBV15	TRBJ2-5	NA	NA
CASSTRQEILAKNIQYF	TGTGCCAGCAGCACCCGACAGGAGATTTTAGCCAAAAACATTCAGTACTTC	TRBV11-2	TRBJ2-4	NA	NA
CASSQVTGGGEKLFF	TGCGCCAGCAGCCAAGTGACAGGGGGGGGTGAAAAACTGTTTTTT	TRBV4-3	TRBJ1-4	few	TRBD1
CASSLVDRNTGELFF	TGTGCCAGCAGCTTGGTGGACAGGAACACCGGGGAGCTGTTTTTT	TRBV5-6	TRBJ2-2	NA	NA
CASSVGTGKDTGELFF	TGTGCCAGCAGCGTAGGAACAGGGAAAGACACCGGGGAGCTGTTTTTT	TRBV9	TRBJ2-2	NA	NA
CASRRGQGETQYF	TGTGCCAGCAGAAGGGGACAGGGCGAGACCCAGTACTTC	TRBV7-9	TRBJ2-5	NA	TRBD1
CASSATVEGGYTF	TGTGCCAGCAGTGCGACCGTGGAGGGGGGCTACACCTTC	TRBV7-9	TRBJ1-2	NA	NA
CASSKVQGPGELFF	TGTGCCAGCAGCAAAGTGCAGGGGCCCGGGGAGCTGTTTTTT	TRBV21-1	TRBJ2-2	few	NA
CASSFSTEAFF	TGTGCCAGCAGCTTCAGCACTGAAGCTTTCTTT	TRBV7-8	TRBJ1-1	NA	NA
CASSQAGLASNNEQFF	TGCGCCAGCAGCCAAGCGGGACTAGCATCTAACAATGAGCAGTTCTTC	TRBV4-1	TRBJ2-1	NA	TRBD2
CASSIAGGFNEQFF	TGTGCCAGTTCTATAGCGGGGGGGTTCAATGAGCAGTTCTTC	TRBV19	TRBJ2-1	NA	TRBD2
CASSQGGGGRMNTEAFF	TGCGCCAGCAGCCAAGGAGGTGGGGGCCGCATGAACACTGAAGCTTTCTTT	TRBV4-1	TRBJ1-1	once	NA
CASSSRSPRDQPQHF	TGTGCCAGCAGTTCCCGATCTCCCAGGGATCAGCCCCAGCATTTT	TRBV2	TRBJ1-5	once	NA
CASSLGGLDEKLFF	TGTGCCAGCAGCTTGGGAGGGTTGGATGAAAAACTGTTTTTT	TRBV5-6	TRBJ1-4	few	NA